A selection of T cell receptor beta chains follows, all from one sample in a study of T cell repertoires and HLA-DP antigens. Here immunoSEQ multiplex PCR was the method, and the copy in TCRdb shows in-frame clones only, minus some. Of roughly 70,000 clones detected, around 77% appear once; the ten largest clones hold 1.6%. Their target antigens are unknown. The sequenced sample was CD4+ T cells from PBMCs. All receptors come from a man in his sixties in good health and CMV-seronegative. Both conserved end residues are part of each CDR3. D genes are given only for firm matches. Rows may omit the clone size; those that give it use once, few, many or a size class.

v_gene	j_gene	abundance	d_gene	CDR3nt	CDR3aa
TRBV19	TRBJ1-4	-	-	TGTGCCAGTAGTCTCCTCGACAGTTCAACTAATGAAAAACTGTTTTTT	CASSLLDSSTNEKLFF
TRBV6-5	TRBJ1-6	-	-	TGTGCCAGCACCCGAGGGAGGGGTCGATCACCCCTCCACTTT	CASTRGRGRSPLHF
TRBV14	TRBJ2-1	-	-	TGTGCCAGCAGCCTCCCAGGCCCCAGGGGAGGACTTTACAATGAGCAGTTCTTC	CASSLPGPRGGLYNEQFF
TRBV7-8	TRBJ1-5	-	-	TGTGCCAGCAGCGGACGGTACAATCAGCCCCAGCATTTT	CASSGRYNQPQHF
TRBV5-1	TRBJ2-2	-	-	TGCGCCAGCAGCCCCCGCCCAACCGGGGAGCTGTTTTTT	CASSPRPTGELFF
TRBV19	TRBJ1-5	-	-	TGTGCCAGTAGAGGCCCCTGGGGGAGAGATCAGCCCCAGCATTTT	CASRGPWGRDQPQHF
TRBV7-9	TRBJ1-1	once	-	TGTGCCAGCAGCTTAAGCCTGAACACTGAAGCTTTCTTT	CASSLSLNTEAFF
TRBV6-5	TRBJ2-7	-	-	TGTGCCAGCAGTCCTGGGACGGCTTCCTACGAGCAGTACTTC	CASSPGTASYEQYF
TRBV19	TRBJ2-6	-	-	TGTGCCAGTACCGCGACGGCTGGGGCCAACGTCCTGACTTTC	CASTATAGANVLTF
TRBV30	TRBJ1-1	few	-	TGTGCCTGGAGTGTAGGTTCTAACGCAGCTTTCTTT	CAWSVGSNAAFF
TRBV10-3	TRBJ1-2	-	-	TGTGCCATCAGTGAGTCGGATGGACAGTCCGGTGGCTACACCTTC	CAISESDGQSGGYTF
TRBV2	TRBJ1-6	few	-	TGTGCCAGCAGTGAAAGGACAGCTAATTCACCCCTCCACTTT	CASSERTANSPLHF
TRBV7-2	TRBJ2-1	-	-	TGTGCCAGCAGCTTATCCCTGTGGGGCAATGAGCAGTTCTTC	CASSLSLWGNEQFF
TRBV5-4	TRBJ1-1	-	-	TGTGCCAGCAGGGCACCGAACACTGAAGCTTTCTTT	CASRAPNTEAFF
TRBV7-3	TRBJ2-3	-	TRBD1	TGTGCCAGCAGCCTTGCCCCGACAGGGGGAGGCACAGATACGCAGTATTTT	CASSLAPTGGGTDTQYF
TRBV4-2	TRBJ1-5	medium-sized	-	TGTGCCAGCAGCCACGGAGCGCAGGTAAATCAGCCCCAGCATTTT	CASSHGAQVNQPQHF
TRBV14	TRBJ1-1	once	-	TGTGCCAGCAGCCAAGGAAGAACTGAAGCTTTCTTT	CASSQGRTEAFF
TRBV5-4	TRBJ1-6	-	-	TGTGCCAGCAGCCCATGGCGGGGGCGGGATTCACCCCTCCACTTT	CASSPWRGRDSPLHF
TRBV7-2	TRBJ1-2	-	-	TGTGCCAGCAGCTTCTCCTCAGGACAGTCTCAGGATGGCTACACCTTC	CASSFSSGQSQDGYTF
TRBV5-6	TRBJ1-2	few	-	TGTGCCAGCATCCTATCGGGGGTAAAACTCTATGGCTACACCTTC	CASILSGVKLYGYTF
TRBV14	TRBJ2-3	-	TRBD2	TGTGCCAGCAGCCAAGGTACTAGCGGGTTTCCAAGCACAGATACGCAGTATTTT	CASSQGTSGFPSTDTQYF
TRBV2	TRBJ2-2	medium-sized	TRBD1	TGTGCCAGCAGTGAATCGCAGGGGGTGGAGGGGGAGCTGTTTTTT	CASSESQGVEGELFF
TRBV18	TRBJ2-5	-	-	TGTGCCAGCTCTCGACTAGTATGGGAGACCCAGTACTTC	CASSRLVWETQYF
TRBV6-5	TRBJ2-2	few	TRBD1	TGTGCCAGCAGGTTGACAGGGACGAACACCGGGGAGCTGTTTTTT	CASRLTGTNTGELFF
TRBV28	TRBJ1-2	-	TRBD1	TGTGCCAGCAGGGCCCGGACAGGACCAAACTATGGCTACACCTTC	CASRARTGPNYGYTF
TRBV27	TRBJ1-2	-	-	TGTGCCAGCAGTTTAGAAGGGAATAGTGGCTACACCTTC	CASSLEGNSGYTF
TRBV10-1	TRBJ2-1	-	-	TGCGCCAGCAGTGAGGACGGAGGGGACAATGAGCAGTTCTTC	CASSEDGGDNEQFF
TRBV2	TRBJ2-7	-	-	TGTGCCAGCAGTGAACGCCGACAGTCCCTAGGCTACGAGCAGTACTTC	CASSERRQSLGYEQYF
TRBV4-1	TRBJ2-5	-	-	TGCGCCAGCAGCCAAGTGGACAGGGAGGGAGAGACCCAGTACTTC	CASSQVDREGETQYF
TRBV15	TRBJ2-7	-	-	TGTGCCACCGGAGTGGGGGGTTCAGGCTACGAGCAGTACTTC	CATGVGGSGYEQYF
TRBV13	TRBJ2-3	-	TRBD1	TGTGCCAGCAGCTTAGGGATGGCCGGGACAGGGGGCCCAGATACGCAGTATTTT	CASSLGMAGTGGPDTQYF
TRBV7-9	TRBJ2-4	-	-	TGTGCCAGCAGCTTAGTTGGACTAGCCAAAAACATTCAGTACTTC	CASSLVGLAKNIQYF
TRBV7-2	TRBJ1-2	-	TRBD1	TGTGCCAGCAGCTTGACCGGGACAGGGGTCTATGGCTACACCTTC	CASSLTGTGVYGYTF
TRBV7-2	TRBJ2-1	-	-	TGTGCCAGCAGCCGACGGAATGAGCAGTTCTTC	CASSRRNEQFF
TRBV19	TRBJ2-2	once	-	TGTGCCACTGCCCCGGTGATGGCCGGGGAGCTGTTTTTT	CATAPVMAGELFF
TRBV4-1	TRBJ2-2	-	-	TGCGCCAGCAGCCAAACCCGGACCGTCCCCGGGGAGCTGTTTTTT	CASSQTRTVPGELFF
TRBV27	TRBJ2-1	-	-	TGTGCCAGCAGTGCCACCTGGGGGGCCTGGAATGAGCAGTTCTTC	CASSATWGAWNEQFF
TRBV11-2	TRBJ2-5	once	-	TGTGCCAGCAGCGCAATCGGGGGTTACACCCAAGAGACCCAGTACTTC	CASSAIGGYTQETQYF
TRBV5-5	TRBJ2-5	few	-	TGTGCCAGCAGCTTGGTGCTAGCCGGGGAGACCCAGTACTTC	CASSLVLAGETQYF
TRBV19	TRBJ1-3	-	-	TGTGCCAGTACTCCGGATCACTCTGGAAACACCATATATTTT	CASTPDHSGNTIYF
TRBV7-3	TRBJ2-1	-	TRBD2	TGTGCCAGCAGGGCTAGCGGGAGGAGGAGCTCCTACAATGAGCAGTTCTTC	CASRASGRRSSYNEQFF
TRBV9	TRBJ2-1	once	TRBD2	TGTGCCAGCACCAATGGAGCGGGGGCCAACAATGAGCAGTTCTTC	CASTNGAGANNEQFF
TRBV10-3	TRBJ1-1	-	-	TGTGCCATCAGTGAGTCGCAGGGCATGAACACTGAAGCTTTCTTT	CAISESQGMNTEAFF
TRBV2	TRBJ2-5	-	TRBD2	TGTGCCAGCAGTGGGAGCGGGAGTGTCCAAGAGACCCAGTACTTC	CASSGSGSVQETQYF